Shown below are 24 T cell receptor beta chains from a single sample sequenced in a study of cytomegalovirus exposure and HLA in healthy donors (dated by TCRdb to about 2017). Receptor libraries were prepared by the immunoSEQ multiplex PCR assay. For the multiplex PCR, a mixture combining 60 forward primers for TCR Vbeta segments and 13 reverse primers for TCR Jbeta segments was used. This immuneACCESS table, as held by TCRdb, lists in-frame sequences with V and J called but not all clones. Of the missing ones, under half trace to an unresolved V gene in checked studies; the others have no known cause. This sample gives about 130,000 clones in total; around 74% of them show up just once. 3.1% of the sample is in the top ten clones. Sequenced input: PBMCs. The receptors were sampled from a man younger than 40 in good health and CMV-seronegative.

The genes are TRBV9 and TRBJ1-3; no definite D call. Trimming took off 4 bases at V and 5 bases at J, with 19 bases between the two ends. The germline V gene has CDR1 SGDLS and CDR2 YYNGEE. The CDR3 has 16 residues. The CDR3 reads CASSPQAGRYRNTIYF. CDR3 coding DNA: TGTGCCAGCAGCCCCCAGGCGGGTCGCTACCGAAACACCATATATTTT. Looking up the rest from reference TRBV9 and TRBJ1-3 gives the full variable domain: DSGVTQTPKHLITATGQRVTLRCSPRSGDLSVYWYQQSLDQGLQFLIQYYNGEERAKGNILERFSAQQFPDLHSELNLSSLELGDSALYFCASSPQAGRYRNTIYFGEGSWLTVV.

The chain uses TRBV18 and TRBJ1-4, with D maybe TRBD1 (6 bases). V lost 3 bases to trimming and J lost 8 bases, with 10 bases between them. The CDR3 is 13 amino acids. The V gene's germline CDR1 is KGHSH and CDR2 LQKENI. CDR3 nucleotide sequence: TGTGCCAGCTCACCGGGCAGGGGAGAAAAACTGTTTTTT. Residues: CASSPGRGEKLFF.

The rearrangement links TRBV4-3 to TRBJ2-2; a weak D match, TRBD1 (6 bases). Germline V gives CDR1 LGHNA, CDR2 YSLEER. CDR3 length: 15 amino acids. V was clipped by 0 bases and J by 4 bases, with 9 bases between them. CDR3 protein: CASSQDGQITGELFF. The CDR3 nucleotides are TGCGCCAGCAGCCAAGACGGACAGATCACCGGGGAGCTGTTTTTT.

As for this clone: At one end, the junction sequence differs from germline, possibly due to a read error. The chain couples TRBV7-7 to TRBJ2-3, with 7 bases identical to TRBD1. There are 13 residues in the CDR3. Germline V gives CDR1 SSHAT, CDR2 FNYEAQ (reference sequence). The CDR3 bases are TGTGCTAGCAGCTTAGGGGACAGAGTCCAGCAGTATTTT. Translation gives CASSLGDRVQQYF.

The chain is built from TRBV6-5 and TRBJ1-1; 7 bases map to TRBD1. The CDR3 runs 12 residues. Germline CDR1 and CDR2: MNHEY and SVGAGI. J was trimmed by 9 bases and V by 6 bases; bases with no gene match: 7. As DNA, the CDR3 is TGTGCCAGCAGCAAGACAGGGATGAAAGCTTTCTTT. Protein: CASSKTGMKAFF.

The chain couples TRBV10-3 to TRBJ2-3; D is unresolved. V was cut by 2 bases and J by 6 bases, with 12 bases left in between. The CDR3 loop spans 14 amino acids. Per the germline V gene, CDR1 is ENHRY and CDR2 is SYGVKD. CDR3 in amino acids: CAISETETPDTQYF. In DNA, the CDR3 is TGTGCCATCAGTGAGACAGAAACGCCCGATACGCAGTATTTT.

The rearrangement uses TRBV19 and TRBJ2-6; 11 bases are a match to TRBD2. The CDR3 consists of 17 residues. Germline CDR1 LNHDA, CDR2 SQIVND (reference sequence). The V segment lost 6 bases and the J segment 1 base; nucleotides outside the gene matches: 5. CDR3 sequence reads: CASSRSGRGSGANVLTF. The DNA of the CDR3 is TGTGCCAGTAGCCGTAGCGGGAGGGGGTCTGGGGCCAACGTCCTGACTTTC.

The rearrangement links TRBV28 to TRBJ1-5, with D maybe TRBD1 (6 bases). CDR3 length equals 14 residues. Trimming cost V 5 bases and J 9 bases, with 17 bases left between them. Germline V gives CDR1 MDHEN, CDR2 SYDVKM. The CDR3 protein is CASSSEQGPWPQHF. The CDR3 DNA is TGTGCCAGCAGTAGCGAACAGGGCCCTTGGCCCCAGCATTTT.

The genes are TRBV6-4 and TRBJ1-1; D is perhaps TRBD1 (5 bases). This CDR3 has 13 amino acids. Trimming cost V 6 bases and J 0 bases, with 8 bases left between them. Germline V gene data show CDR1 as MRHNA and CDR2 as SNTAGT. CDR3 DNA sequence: TGTGCCAGCAGCCGACAGTTGAACACTGAAGCTTTCTTT. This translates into CASSRQLNTEAFF.

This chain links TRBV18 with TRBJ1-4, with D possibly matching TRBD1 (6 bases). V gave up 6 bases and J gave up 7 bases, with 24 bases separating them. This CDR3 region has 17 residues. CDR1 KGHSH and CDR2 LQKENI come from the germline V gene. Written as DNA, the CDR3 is TGTGCCAGCTCCGCACAGAACTTACAGGGAACGGCTGAAAAACTGTTTTTT. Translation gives CASSAQNLQGTAEKLFF. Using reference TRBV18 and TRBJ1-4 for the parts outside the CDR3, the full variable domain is NAGVMQNPRHLVRRRGQEARLRCSPMKGHSHVYWYRQLPEEGLKFMVYLQKENIIDESGMPKERFSAEFPKEGPSILRIQQVVRGDSAAYFCASSAQNLQGTAEKLFFGSGTQLSVL.

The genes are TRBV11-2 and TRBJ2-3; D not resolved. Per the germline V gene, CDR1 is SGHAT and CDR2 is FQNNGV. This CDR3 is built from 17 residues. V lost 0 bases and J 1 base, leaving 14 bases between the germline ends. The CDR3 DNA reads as TGTGCCAGCAGCTTAGAGTGGAGTGGTGTAGGCACAGATACGCAGTATTTT. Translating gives CASSLEWSGVGTDTQYF.

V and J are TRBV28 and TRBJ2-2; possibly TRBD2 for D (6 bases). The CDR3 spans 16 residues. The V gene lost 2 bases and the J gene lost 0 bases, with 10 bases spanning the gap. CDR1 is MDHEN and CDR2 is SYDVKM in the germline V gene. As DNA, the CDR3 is TGTGCCAGCAGTTTAGGGACTGACCCGAACACCGGGGAGCTGTTTTTT. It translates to CASSLGTDPNTGELFF. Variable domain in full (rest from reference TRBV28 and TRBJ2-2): DVKVTQSSRYLVKRTGEKVFLECVQDMDHENMFWYRQDPGLGLRLIYFSYDVKMKEKGDIPEGYSVSREKKERFSLILESASTNQTSMYLCASSLGTDPNTGELFFGEGSRLTVL.

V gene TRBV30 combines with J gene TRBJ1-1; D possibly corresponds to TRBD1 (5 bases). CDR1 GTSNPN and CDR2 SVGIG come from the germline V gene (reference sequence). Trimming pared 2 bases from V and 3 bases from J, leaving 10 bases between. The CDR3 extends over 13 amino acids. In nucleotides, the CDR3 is TGTGCCTGGAGTCCCAGGGCGGACACTGAAGCTTTCTTT. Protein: CAWSPRADTEAFF.

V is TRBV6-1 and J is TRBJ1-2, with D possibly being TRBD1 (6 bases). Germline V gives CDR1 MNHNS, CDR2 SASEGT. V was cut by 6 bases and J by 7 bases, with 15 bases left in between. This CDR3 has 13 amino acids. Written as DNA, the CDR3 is TGTGCCAGCAGCATCTACAGGGAACGTGGCTACACCTTC. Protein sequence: CASSIYRERGYTF.

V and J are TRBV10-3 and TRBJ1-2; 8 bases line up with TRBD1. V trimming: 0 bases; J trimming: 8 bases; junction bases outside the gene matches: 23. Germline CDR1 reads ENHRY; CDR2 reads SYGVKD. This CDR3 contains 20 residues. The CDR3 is CAISESVVLRSKGQDGGYTF. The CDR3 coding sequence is TGTGCCATCAGTGAGTCGGTGGTTTTGCGGAGTAAGGGACAGGACGGGGGCTACACCTTC.

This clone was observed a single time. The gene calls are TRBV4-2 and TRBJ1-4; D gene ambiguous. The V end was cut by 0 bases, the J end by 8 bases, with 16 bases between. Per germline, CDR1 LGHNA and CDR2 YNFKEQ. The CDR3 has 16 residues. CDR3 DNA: TGTGCCAGCAGCCAAGATCTTCAGGCCCTGAGAGAAAAACTGTTTTTT. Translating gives CASSQDLQALREKLFF.

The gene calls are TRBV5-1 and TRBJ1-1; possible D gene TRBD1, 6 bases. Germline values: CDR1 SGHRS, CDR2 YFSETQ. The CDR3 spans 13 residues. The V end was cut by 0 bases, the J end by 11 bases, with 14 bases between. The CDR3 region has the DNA TGCGCCAGCAGCTTGGGTTGGACAGCCGAGGCTTTCTTT. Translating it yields CASSLGWTAEAFF.

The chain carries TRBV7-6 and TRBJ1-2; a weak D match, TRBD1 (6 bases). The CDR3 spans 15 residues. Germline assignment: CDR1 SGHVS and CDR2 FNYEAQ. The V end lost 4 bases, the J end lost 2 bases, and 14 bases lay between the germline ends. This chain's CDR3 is CASSSREQGNYGYTF. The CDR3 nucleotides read TGTGCCAGCAGCTCCAGAGAACAGGGAAACTATGGCTACACCTTC.

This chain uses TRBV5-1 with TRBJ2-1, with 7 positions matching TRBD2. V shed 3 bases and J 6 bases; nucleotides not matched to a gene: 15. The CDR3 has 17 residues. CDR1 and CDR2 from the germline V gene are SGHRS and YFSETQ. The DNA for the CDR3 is TGCGCCAGCAGCTCGCCGATCGGGCGGGAGAGAGGCAATGAGCAGTTCTTC. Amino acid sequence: CASSSPIGRERGNEQFF.

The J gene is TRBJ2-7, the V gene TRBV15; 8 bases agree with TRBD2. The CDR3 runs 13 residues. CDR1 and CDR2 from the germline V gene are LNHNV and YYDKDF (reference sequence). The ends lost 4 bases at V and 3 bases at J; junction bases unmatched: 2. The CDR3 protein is CATSNGRGYEQYF. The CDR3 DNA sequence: TGTGCCACCAGCAACGGGAGGGGCTACGAGCAGTACTTC. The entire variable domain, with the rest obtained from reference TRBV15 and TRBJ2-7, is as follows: DAMVIQNPRYQVTQFGKPVTLSCSQTLNHNVMYWYQQKSSQAPKLLFHYYDKDFNNEADTPDNFQSRRPNTSFCFLDIRSPGLGDTAMYLCATSNGRGYEQYFGPGTRLTVT.

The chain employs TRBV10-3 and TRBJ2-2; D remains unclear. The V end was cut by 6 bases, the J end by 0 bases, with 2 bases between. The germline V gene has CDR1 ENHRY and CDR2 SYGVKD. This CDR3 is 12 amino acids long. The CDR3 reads CAISTNTGELFF. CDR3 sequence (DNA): TGTGCCATCAGCACGAACACCGGGGAGCTGTTTTTT.

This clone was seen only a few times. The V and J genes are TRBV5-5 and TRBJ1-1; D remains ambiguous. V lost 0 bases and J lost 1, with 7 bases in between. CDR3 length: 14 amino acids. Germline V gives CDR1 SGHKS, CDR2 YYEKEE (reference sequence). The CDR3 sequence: CASSLAQANTEAFF. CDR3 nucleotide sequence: TGTGCCAGCAGCTTGGCCCAGGCGAACACTGAAGCTTTCTTT. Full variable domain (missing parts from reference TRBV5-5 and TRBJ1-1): DAGVTQSPTHLIKTRGQQVTLRCSPISGHKSVSWYQQVLGQGPQFIFQYYEKEERGRGNFPDRFSARQFPNYSSELNVNALLLGDSALYLCASSLAQANTEAFFGQGTRLTVV.

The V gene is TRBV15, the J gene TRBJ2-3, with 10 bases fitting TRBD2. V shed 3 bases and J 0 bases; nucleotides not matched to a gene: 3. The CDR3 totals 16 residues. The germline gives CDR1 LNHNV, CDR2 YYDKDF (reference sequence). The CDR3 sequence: CATSSGLAASTDTQYF. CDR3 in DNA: TGTGCCACCAGCAGCGGACTAGCGGCTAGCACAGATACGCAGTATTTT.

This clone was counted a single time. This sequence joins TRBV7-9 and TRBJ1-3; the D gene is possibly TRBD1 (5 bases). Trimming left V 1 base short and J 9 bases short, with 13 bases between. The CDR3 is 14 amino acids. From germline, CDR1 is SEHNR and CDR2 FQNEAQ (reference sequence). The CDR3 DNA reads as TGTGCCAGCAGCTTAGATTGGAGGGACCCCACCATATATTTT. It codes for CASSLDWRDPTIYF.